The clone carrying this T cell receptor beta chain was observed once. After removal of 7 bases from V and 6 bases from J, the junction contained 9 bases not matched to a gene. The CDR3 spans 14 residues. Germline V gene sequence: CDR1 MNHEY, CDR2 SVGAGI. These data come from a study of blood T cell repertoires in COVID-19. Study summary: Sites in the United States, Italy and Spain provided acute and convalescent COVID-19 samples. From T cells, B-cell-depleted T cells, or PBMCs came the material, which was cDNA or gDNA.

Study processing details: How many nucleated cells were present was estimated from reference gene primer amplification. Sequencing used immunoSEQ multiplex PCR; TCRdb keeps in-frame clones, though not all of them. V, J and clone size reflect that table, while D and trimming were determined from the DNA. Of 200,000 to 300,000 clones listed, over 70% are singletons. Source material: peripheral blood. V gene TRBV6-5 combines with J gene TRBJ1-1, with 9 nucleotides matching TRBD1. The clonotype was recovered from a human donor in a cohort sampled during active COVID-19. Written as DNA, the CDR3 is TGTGCCAGCATTAAACAGGGGGCAGGTTCTGAAGCTTTCTTT. Amino acid sequence: CASIKQGAGSEAFF.